This is a list of T cell receptor beta chains from one sample in a study of blood T cell repertoires in COVID-19. Libraries were prepared by immunoSEQ multiplex PCR; TCRdb keeps only in-frame clonotypes and omits some of them. Altogether around 190,000 clones are present, roughly 89% being singletons, with the ten largest covering about a tenth. The sequenced sample consisted of PBMCs or T cells enriched from blood (not recorded which). Receptor source: a man aged 18 to 29 with acute COVID-19. Both conserved end residues are part of each CDR3. The D gene is left open where the match is weak. Clone size is shown for a subset of rows, as once, few, many or a class of expanded clone.

>TRBD1|NA|TRBV5-1|TRBJ1-3
TGCGCCAGCAAGACGGACAGGGCCTCTGGAAACACCATATATTTT
CASKTDRASGNTIYF
>TRBD1|NA|TRBV5-4|TRBJ1-2
TGTGCCAGCAGCTTTGGCCCGGACAGGGGGCGGGATGGCTACACCTTC
CASSFGPDRGRDGYTF
>NA|NA|TRBV25-1|TRBJ1-2
TGTGCCAGCAGTGATCGATACAGGGTTGGCTACACCTTC
CASSDRYRVGYTF
>TRBD2|NA|TRBV14|TRBJ2-1
TGTGCCAGCAGCCTTCGGACTAGCGGGAGGGAGCAGTTCTTC
CASSLRTSGREQFF
>TRBD2|NA|TRBV5-1|TRBJ2-3
TGCGCCAGCAGCCCCAATGGCGGGAGTACAGATACGCAGTATTTT
CASSPNGGSTDTQYF
>TRBD2|NA|TRBV11-2|TRBJ2-3
TGTGCCAGCAGCTTGACTAGCGGGAGTCGGGCAGATACGCAGTATTTT
CASSLTSGSRADTQYF
>NA|NA|TRBV21-1|TRBJ2-5
TGTGCCAGCAGCAAAGGGCAGGACAGGGGTGAGACCCAGTACTTC
CASSKGQDRGETQYF
>TRBD1|NA|TRBV29-1|TRBJ1-1
TGCAGCGTGACAGGGGGGTCCATGAACACTGAAGCTTTCTTT
CSVTGGSMNTEAFF
>NA|NA|TRBV6-5|TRBJ2-3
TGTGCCAGCGTGATGGGCAGGGACACAGATACGCAGTATTTT
CASVMGRDTDTQYF
>TRBD1|NA|TRBV19|TRBJ1-6
TGTGCCAGTAGCAGGACAGGGGGTGCCAATCGGTCACCCCTCCACTTT
CASSRTGGANRSPLHF
>TRBD1|NA|TRBV19|TRBJ1-3
TGTGCCAGCAAGACAGGGAGCTCTGGAAACACCATATATTTT
CASKTGSSGNTIYF
>TRBD1|NA|TRBV3-1/TRBV3-2|TRBJ2-1
TGTGCCAGCAGCCAACGCGAGGGGACAGGGTGGAAAGAGCAGTTCTTC
CASSQREGTGWKEQFF
>NA|NA|TRBV11-2|TRBJ2-3
TGTGCCAGCAGCCGGACAACAGATACGCAGTATTTT
CASSRTTDTQYF
>TRBD1|NA|TRBV7-8|TRBJ1-2
TGTGCCAGCAGCTCAGGGGGTGGGAACTATGGCTACACCTTC
CASSSGGGNYGYTF
>NA|once|TRBV6-5|TRBJ1-1
TGTGCCAGCAGTTACTCCCCCGGGGGAACTGAAGCTTTCTTT
CASSYSPGGTEAFF
>NA|NA|TRBV30|TRBJ2-7
TGTGCCTGGAGTGTACCGCTTACAGGGTCCTACGAGCAGTACTTC
CAWSVPLTGSYEQYF
>NA|NA|TRBV20-1|TRBJ1-1
TGCAGTGTAGGGGGGAACACTGAAGCTTTCTTT
CSVGGNTEAFF
>NA|NA|TRBV19|TRBJ1-1
TGTGCCAGTAGTCCAACCATACAGGGCAGGGGCACTGAAGCTTTCTTT
CASSPTIQGRGTEAFF
>TRBD1|NA|TRBV18|TRBJ2-2
TGTGCCAGCTCACCACTAAGGACAGGGAACACCGGGGAGCTGTTTTTT
CASSPLRTGNTGELFF
>NA|NA|TRBV7-9|TRBJ2-1
TGTGCCAGCAGCTCTAGCTCTACTACGGGTCAATCCTACAATGAGCAGTTCTTC
CASSSSSTTGQSYNEQFF
>TRBD1|NA|TRBV29-1|TRBJ1-1
TGCAGCGTCTCGACAGGGCTGAACACTGAAGCTTTCTTT
CSVSTGLNTEAFF
>NA|NA|TRBV6-5|TRBJ1-6
TGTGCCAGCACACGACAGCGCCAAAATTCACCCCTCCACTTT
CASTRQRQNSPLHF
>NA|once|TRBV27|TRBJ2-1
TGTGCCAGCAGTTTCGGGGTAAATGAGCAGTTCTTC
CASSFGVNEQFF
>NA|NA|TRBV7-2|TRBJ1-2
TGTGCCAGCAGCCCACTCCTCAGGGCGAGAAACTATGGCTACACCTTC
CASSPLLRARNYGYTF